The source of this T cell receptor beta chain is a study of blood T cells in healthy people across ages. This clonotype has more than one count but fewer than ten. Its antigen remains unknown. Germline V lookup: CDR1 MGHDK, CDR2 SYGVNS. The junction had 10 bases not matched to a gene; V was cut back by 5 bases and J by 5 bases. The CDR3 is 15 amino acids. Using a J-beta primer mix together with a sample-barcoded 5' primer, a second PCR was run for about 6 to 11 cycles. TCRdb re-called the 5' RACE reads through MiXCR, storing one row per CDR3 protein. This table holds fewer than 1 million distinct CDR3 sequences, more than 40% found once. Study-level results: More naive CD4+ cells and higher diversity were found in long-lived than in aged donors. Per million T cells, TCR beta diversity dropped about linearly as age rose.

The TCR sequence derives from a man aged 60 to 75 in good health. The source material was blood. This sequence joins TRBV25-1 and TRBJ1-2; TRBD1 matches at 8 bases. The DNA of the CDR3 is TGTGCCAGCAGTCGAACGACAGGGGACGGGTATGGCTACACCTTC. Translated, it gives CASSRTTGDGYGYTF.